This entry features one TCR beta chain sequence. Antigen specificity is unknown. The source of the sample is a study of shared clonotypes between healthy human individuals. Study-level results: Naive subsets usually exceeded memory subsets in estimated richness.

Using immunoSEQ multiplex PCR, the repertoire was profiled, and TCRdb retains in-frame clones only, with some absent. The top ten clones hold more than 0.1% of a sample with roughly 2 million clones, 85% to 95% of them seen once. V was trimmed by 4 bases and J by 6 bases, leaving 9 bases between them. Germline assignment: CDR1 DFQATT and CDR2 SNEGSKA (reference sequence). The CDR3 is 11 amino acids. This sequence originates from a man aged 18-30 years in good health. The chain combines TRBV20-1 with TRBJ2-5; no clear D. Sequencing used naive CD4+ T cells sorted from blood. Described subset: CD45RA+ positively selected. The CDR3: CSAMDVQTQYF. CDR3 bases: TGCAGTGCTATGGACGTACAGACCCAGTACTTC.